The 3 T cell receptor beta chains below were found in one sample sequenced in a study of Ad26.COV2.S vaccination and SARS-CoV-2 variants. The repertoire was sequenced with immunoSEQ multiplex PCR; TCRdb's copy has only in-frame clones and lacks some. Here the sample spans 300,000 to 350,000 clones, around 88% being singletons. This sample's treatment: about 20 received Ad26.COV2.S at low or high dose, single or two shots; about five received placebo; per-sample allocation not given. Day 63 after the first injection of vaccine or placebo was the sampling time. Sequences were derived from peripheral blood, sampled in a trial of Ad26.COV2.S vaccine versus placebo. These receptors were taken from a person aged 18-65 years who received the Ad26.COV2.S COVID-19 vaccine or a placebo.

The chain joins TRBV7-8 to TRBJ1-2; D call uncertain. Per the germline V gene, CDR1 is SGHVS and CDR2 is FQNEAQ. This CDR3 is 16 amino acids long. Between the trimmed V and J ends, which lost 1 base and 2 bases, there was a span of 14 bases. The CDR3 protein is CASSLVRRDGNYGYTF. DNA for the CDR3: TGTGCCAGCAGCTTAGTTAGGAGGGATGGGAACTATGGCTACACCTTC.

V usage is TRBV5-4 and J usage is TRBJ2-2; D gene unclear. The CDR3 covers 13 residues. V gave up 4 bases and J gave up 3 bases, with 7 bases separating them. In germline, CDR1 is SGHNT, CDR2 YYREEE (reference sequence). The CDR3 loop reads CASSRTYTGELFF. In DNA, the CDR3 is TGTGCCAGCAGCCGGACGTACACCGGGGAGCTGTTTTTT.

The count of this clone is one. The rearrangement links TRBV10-3 to TRBJ1-6; the match to TRBD1 covers 7 bases. The CDR3 spans 15 residues. From germline, CDR1 is ENHRY and CDR2 SYGVKD. With 10 bases clipped from V and 5 bases from J, the junction kept 11 bases outside the gene matches. In nucleotides, the CDR3 is TGTGCCACCAAAGACAGGGACCTCCATAATTCACCCCTCCACTTT. Translation gives CATKDRDLHNSPLHF.